Listed here is a single TCR beta chain. The source of the sample is a study of blood T cell repertoires in COVID-19. Study overall: From T cells, B-cell-depleted T cells, or PBMCs came the material, which was cDNA or gDNA.

The CDR3 sequence is 17 residues long. Germline V gene sequence: CDR1 WSHSY, CDR2 SAAADI. Trimming shortened V by 10 bases and J by 2 bases, and 25 bases separated the two germline ends. The authors' processing: The assay estimated nucleated cells by amplifying reference gene primers. TCRdb keeps only in-frame clones here, not all; method: immunoSEQ multiplex PCR. V and J calls and clone size come straight from that table; D and trimming were deduced from the DNA. The sample holds hundreds of thousands of clones, 86% seen once. The receptor was derived from a woman aged 25 to 39 with active or convalescent COVID-19. Sequencing was carried out using peripheral blood. The chain uses TRBV10-2 and TRBJ2-3; tentative D call: TRBD2 (7 bases). CDR3 bases: TGCGCCACCTGTTGCGCGGGGGCCCCCACCATCACAGATACGCAGTATTTT. It codes for CATCCAGAPTITDTQYF.